A selection of T cell receptor beta chains follows, all from one sample in a study of PD-1 blockade in classical Hodgkin lymphoma. Method: immunoSEQ multiplex PCR; TCRdb's copy keeps in-frame clones and lacks some. This sample has under 95,000 clones, with around 90% found just once. Material: peripheral blood mononuclear cells (PBMCs), obtained before the second cycle of nivolumab. These receptors all come from a human donor with classical Hodgkin lymphoma. Each CDR3 is given with its conserved first and last residue. The D gene is left open where the match is weak. Part of the rows lack a size; the others show once, few, many or a class for expanded clones.

j_call: TRBJ2-1
clone_size: .
d_call: .
v_call: TRBV5-1
cdr3_nt: TGCGCCAGCAGCTTGGTTGGGGGCAGGTACAATGAGCAGTTCTTC
cdr3_aa: CASSLVGGRYNEQFF

j_call: TRBJ1-2
clone_size: .
d_call: .
v_call: TRBV7-9
cdr3_nt: TGTGCCAGCAGCCTCGGCCCCCGGCACACCTTC
cdr3_aa: CASSLGPRHTF

j_call: TRBJ1-4
clone_size: once
d_call: TRBD1
v_call: TRBV5-6
cdr3_nt: TGTGCCAGCAGCTATGGGCCACAGGGGGCGCATGAAAAACTGTTTTTT
cdr3_aa: CASSYGPQGAHEKLFF

j_call: TRBJ1-5
clone_size: .
d_call: .
v_call: TRBV28
cdr3_nt: TGTGCCAGCAGTTACCGGGGGTGGCCCCAGCATTTT
cdr3_aa: CASSYRGWPQHF

j_call: TRBJ1-1
clone_size: once
d_call: .
v_call: TRBV29-1
cdr3_nt: TGCAGCGCCACCCCCGGGGGAGCCGGTTCCCCTGAAGCTTTCTTT
cdr3_aa: CSATPGGAGSPEAFF

j_call: TRBJ1-4
clone_size: .
d_call: TRBD1
v_call: TRBV4-1
cdr3_nt: TGCGCCAGCAGCCCTAGTAGGGGGCGGCGAGATGAAAAACTGTTTTTT
cdr3_aa: CASSPSRGRRDEKLFF

j_call: TRBJ1-3
clone_size: .
d_call: .
v_call: TRBV5-1
cdr3_nt: TGCGCCAGCAGCTTAGGGACAAAAGGCTCGTCTGGAAACACCATATATTTT
cdr3_aa: CASSLGTKGSSGNTIYF

j_call: TRBJ2-7
clone_size: .
d_call: TRBD2
v_call: TRBV7-2
cdr3_nt: TGTGCCAGCAGCTTAGTCGTCATAGCGGGAGCATACGAGCAGTACTTC
cdr3_aa: CASSLVVIAGAYEQYF

j_call: TRBJ2-5
clone_size: .
d_call: TRBD1
v_call: TRBV27
cdr3_nt: TGTGCCAGCAGTTTGAGGCAGGTAGGGGGCACCCAGTACTTC
cdr3_aa: CASSLRQVGGTQYF

j_call: TRBJ2-6
clone_size: once
d_call: .
v_call: TRBV5-5
cdr3_nt: TGTGCCAGCAGCTTCCCCTTCTCTGGGGCCAACGTCCTGACTTTC
cdr3_aa: CASSFPFSGANVLTF

j_call: TRBJ2-7
clone_size: .
d_call: .
v_call: TRBV5-5
cdr3_nt: TGTGCCAGCAGCTTGTCTGATAGCCTCTACGAGCAGTACTTC
cdr3_aa: CASSLSDSLYEQYF

j_call: TRBJ2-7
clone_size: .
d_call: .
v_call: TRBV29-1
cdr3_nt: TGCAGCGTTGAGGGGCCGGGCTCCTACGAGCAGTACTTC
cdr3_aa: CSVEGPGSYEQYF

j_call: TRBJ2-7
clone_size: .
d_call: TRBD1
v_call: TRBV11-3
cdr3_nt: TGTGCCAGCAGCCCGGGACAGGGGGCGTGGGAGCAGTACTTC
cdr3_aa: CASSPGQGAWEQYF

j_call: TRBJ2-1
clone_size: .
d_call: TRBD2
v_call: TRBV19
cdr3_nt: TGTGCCAGTAGGGAGATTTTAGCGGGAGGGCCCTCAGGGGATGAGCAGTTCTTC
cdr3_aa: CASREILAGGPSGDEQFF

j_call: TRBJ2-1
clone_size: .
d_call: TRBD2
v_call: TRBV29-1
cdr3_nt: TGCAGCGTTGTTATATTTCGGACTAGCGGGAGGTCAGAGTTCTTC
cdr3_aa: CSVVIFRTSGRSEFF

j_call: TRBJ1-4
clone_size: once
d_call: .
v_call: TRBV7-2
cdr3_nt: TGTGCCAGCAGCTTAGAAGGTTATAATGAAAAACTGTTTTTT
cdr3_aa: CASSLEGYNEKLFF

j_call: TRBJ1-1
clone_size: .
d_call: .
v_call: TRBV14
cdr3_nt: TGTGCCAGCAGCCGTTTACAGGGACTGAACACTGAAGCTTTCTTT
cdr3_aa: CASSRLQGLNTEAFF

j_call: TRBJ2-5
clone_size: .
d_call: TRBD1
v_call: TRBV5-1
cdr3_nt: TGCGCCAGCAGCTTGGGAGGGGGCCCCCAGTACTTC
cdr3_aa: CASSLGGGPQYF

j_call: TRBJ2-5
clone_size: once
d_call: .
v_call: TRBV27
cdr3_nt: TGTGCCAGCACCCGGGGAGAGACCCAGTACTTC
cdr3_aa: CASTRGETQYF